The 26 T cell receptor beta chains given below trace back to one sample, sequenced in a study of CD8 T cells in ankylosing spondylitis. Each CDR3 protein gets one entry after TCRdb re-called the 5' RACE reads with MiXCR. The data show 250,000 to 350,000 distinct CDR3 sequences, with roughly 20% seen just once and roughly 4% held by the top ten. The sample comprised blood, either unsorted or a sorted T cell fraction (not recorded which). These receptors all stem from a female donor with ankylosing spondylitis or in good health (not recorded which).

CDR3 nucleotide sequence: TGCAGTGCTAGACGCCGAGACTACAATGAGCAGTTCTTC. Its protein product is CSARRRDYNEQFF. The V gene is TRBV20-1, the J gene TRBJ2-1; no reliable D call. Deletions cut 2 bases from V and 3 bases from J, with 8 bases between. This CDR3 spans 13 amino acids. Germline V gene lookup returns CDR1 DFQATT and CDR2 SNEGSKA (reference sequence).

The chain is built from TRBV7-6 and TRBJ2-7; D gene uncertain. The CDR3 runs 14 residues. The ends were cut back, 5 bases at V and 2 bases at J, with 13 bases in the middle. In germline, CDR1 is SGHVS, CDR2 FNYEAQ. The CDR3 is CASSKALGPYEQYF. The CDR3 DNA reads TGTGCCAGCAGCAAGGCATTGGGTCCCTACGAGCAGTACTTC.

J is TRBJ2-3 and V is TRBV7-3, with D unresolved. Germline lookup yields CDR1 SGHTA and CDR2 FQGTGA. Trimming took off 5 bases at V and 0 bases at J, with 9 bases between the two ends. This CDR3 has 14 residues. The CDR3 bases are TGTGCCAGCAGCCCCGACTCTAGCACAGATACGCAGTATTTT. It yields the protein CASSPDSSTDTQYF.

This clonotype was seen at least ten times. The chain carries TRBV28 and TRBJ1-5; TRBD1 agrees at 8 bases. The CDR3 sequence is 15 residues long. The germline V gene has CDR1 MDHEN and CDR2 SYDVKM. Trimming took 8 bases from V and 2 from J; bases not matched to a gene: 8. Here the CDR3 DNA reads TGTGCCAGCTTTTCAGGGGGCGACGGCAATCAGCCCCAGCATTTT. It yields the protein CASFSGGDGNQPQHF.

This clonotype appeared many times. The gene calls are TRBV20-1 and TRBJ2-5, with D uncertain. V lost 5 bases and J 5 bases, leaving 12 bases between the germline ends. Germline CDR1 DFQATT, CDR2 SNEGSKA (reference sequence). CDR3 length equals 12 residues. CDR3 protein: CSAPWVAETQYF. The DNA of the CDR3 is TGCAGTGCTCCCTGGGTGGCGGAGACCCAGTACTTC.

This clonotype was recorded many times. In DNA form, the CDR3 reads TGTGCCAGCAGCGCCACAACAGCTTACAATGAGCAGTTCTTC. It codes for CASSATTAYNEQFF. The chain employs TRBV9 and TRBJ2-1; D is unresolved. V was trimmed by 3 bases and J by 4 bases, leaving 11 bases between them. Germline V gives CDR1 SGDLS, CDR2 YYNGEE. The CDR3 runs 14 residues.

This clonotype was counted a single time. This rearrangement joins TRBV13 to TRBJ2-5; the D is unclear. Germline lookup yields CDR1 PRHDT and CDR2 FYEKMQ (reference sequence). This CDR3 is built from 13 residues. V was cut by 5 bases and J by 7 bases, with 14 bases left in between. In DNA, the CDR3 is TGTGCCAGCAGCAAAACGAGACCGGGGACCCAGTACTTC. Translation: CASSKTRPGTQYF.

This clonotype was counted only a few times. The chain's CDR3 is CASSPYGSGEQFF. The CDR3 DNA sequence: TGCGCCAGCAGCCCCTACGGATCTGGTGAGCAGTTCTTC. The chain links TRBV5-1 to TRBJ2-1; D is unclear. From germline, CDR1 is SGHRS and CDR2 YFSETQ. The ends were cut back, 4 bases at V and 9 bases at J, with 14 bases in the middle. This CDR3 has 13 residues.

The chain employs TRBV20-1 and TRBJ2-5, with 7 nucleotides matching TRBD2. The CDR3 contains 11 residues. Germline V gene sequence: CDR1 DFQATT, CDR2 SNEGSKA (reference sequence). CDR3 sequence (DNA): TGCAGCCTAGCGGCCCAGGAGACCCAGTACTTC. Translation: CSLAAQETQYF.

This clonotype showed up many times. The chain uses TRBV5-6 and TRBJ2-1; possible D gene TRBD2, 5 bases. The CDR3 is made up of 12 amino acids. The germline V gene encodes CDR1 SGHDT and CDR2 YYEEEE. V lost 3 bases and J 14 bases, leaving 15 bases between the germline ends. The CDR3 DNA follows: TGTGCCAGCAGCTCCGGACTGGCCGGGGAGTTCTTC. Its protein product is CASSSGLAGEFF. The full variable domain, completed using reference TRBV5-6 and TRBJ2-1, is DAGVTQSPTHLIKTRGQQVTLRCSPKSGHDTVSWYQQALGQGPQFIFQYYEEEERQRGNFPDRFSGHQFPNYSSELNVNALLLGDSALYLCASSSGLAGEFFGPGTRLTVL.

The gene calls are TRBV7-2 and TRBJ1-2; D unclear. V lost 1 base, J lost 8 bases, and 17 bases lay in between. Germline V gene data show CDR1 as SGHTA and CDR2 as FQGNSA. The CDR3 spans 15 residues. The DNA of the CDR3 is TGTGCCAGCAGCTTAGAAGCGCGCGGAATCACGGGCTACACCTTC. Its protein product is CASSLEARGITGYTF.

Only a few counts were recorded for this clonotype. This chain uses TRBV29-1 with TRBJ2-2, with D tentatively TRBD2 (6 bases). Trimming took 4 bases from V and 6 from J, leaving 12 bases between them. The CDR3 has 13 amino acids. CDR1 and CDR2 from the germline V gene are SQVTM and ANQGSEA. In DNA, the CDR3 is TGCAGCGTTGGACTAGAGCGGGCCGGGGAGCTGTTTTTT. This gives the protein CSVGLERAGELFF.

The J gene is TRBJ2-1, the V gene TRBV7-2, with TRBD2 matching 10 bases. V shed 4 bases and J 2 bases; nucleotides not matched to a gene: 5. CDR1 and CDR2 (germline): SGHTA, FQGNSA. CDR3 length: 16 residues. DNA of the CDR3: TGTGCCAGCAGCTCTAGCGGGAGACGGACCTACAATGAGCAGTTCTTC. It encodes CASSSSGRRTYNEQFF.

The chain employs TRBV5-6 and TRBJ2-1, with 7 nucleotides matching TRBD2. This CDR3 has 15 residues. The ends lost 0 bases at V and 5 bases at J; junction bases unmatched: 5. The germline CDR1 and CDR2 sequences are SGHDT and YYEEEE. The CDR3 nucleotides are TGTGCCAGCAGCTTGGCGACGGGAGGCCACAATGAGCAGTTCTTC. This gives the protein CASSLATGGHNEQFF.

This clonotype has at least ten counts. The chain combines TRBV20-1 with TRBJ2-4, with 13 positions matching TRBD2. This CDR3 region has 14 residues. With 6 bases clipped from V and 11 bases from J, the junction kept 10 bases outside the gene matches. CDR1 is DFQATT and CDR2 is SNEGSKA in the germline V gene (reference sequence). As DNA, the CDR3 is TGCAGTGCCCCGACTAGCGGGAGGCCCGAGGTTCAGTACTTC. Protein product: CSAPTSGRPEVQYF.

The chain couples TRBV9 to TRBJ1-1; 7 nucleotides agree with TRBD1. The junction had 3 bases not matched to a gene; V was cut back by 0 bases and J by 1 base. There are 15 residues in the CDR3. Germline CDR1 and CDR2: SGDLS and YYNGEE. The CDR3 DNA is TGTGCCAGCAGCGTAGTGACAGGGTGGAACACTGAAGCTTTCTTT. Translated, it gives CASSVVTGWNTEAFF.

The rearrangement joins TRBV6-5 to TRBJ1-2, with a tentative D call TRBD1 (5 bases). Germline V gene sequence: CDR1 MNHEY, CDR2 SVGAGI. The CDR3 totals 12 residues. The V end lost 8 bases, the J end lost 3 bases, and 10 bases lay between the germline ends. The CDR3 reads CASSGPYYGYTF. DNA for the CDR3: TGTGCCAGCTCGGGACCCTACTATGGCTACACCTTC.

The genes are TRBV18 and TRBJ2-7; 11 bases agree with TRBD1. CDR1 and CDR2 from the germline V gene are KGHSH and LQKENI. CDR3 length: 15 residues. With 3 bases clipped from V and 2 bases from J, the junction kept 3 bases outside the gene matches. The CDR3 protein is CASSPGQGVAYEQYF. Here the CDR3 DNA reads TGTGCCAGCTCACCGGGACAGGGGGTTGCCTACGAGCAGTACTTC.

The chain recombines TRBV12-3 or TRBV12-4 with TRBJ2-7, with 7 bases lining up with TRBD2. The CDR3 is 15 amino acids. Trimming cost V 2 bases and J 2 bases; bases outside gene matches: 6. The CDR3 nucleotides read TGTGCCAGCAGTTTAAGCGGACTAGAAACCTACGAGCAGTACTTC. As protein: CASSLSGLETYEQYF.

This clonotype appeared a few times. The chain recombines TRBV10-3 with TRBJ2-7, with TRBD1 as a possible D gene (5 bases). Looked up from germline, CDR1 is ENHRY and CDR2 is SYGVKD. The CDR3 is made up of 12 amino acids. V was shortened by 1 base and J by 7 bases, with 8 bases between the two germline ends. The CDR3 loop is CAISEWKGEQYF. DNA of the CDR3: TGTGCCATCAGTGAGTGGAAGGGGGAGCAGTACTTC.

This rearrangement joins TRBV2 to TRBJ2-3; TRBD2 agrees at 8 bases. V lost 4 bases and J lost 3; bases outside the gene matches: 6. Germline loops: CDR1 SNHLY, CDR2 FYNNEI. The CDR3 sequence is 15 residues long. CDR3 DNA: TGTGCCAGCAGTGCGATGGGACTAGAGACAGATACGCAGTATTTT. Protein: CASSAMGLETDTQYF. The whole variable domain, filled in from reference TRBV2 and TRBJ2-3, reads EPEVTQTPSHQVTQMGQEVILRCVPISNHLYFYWYRQILGQKVEFLVSFYNNEISEKSEIFDDQFSVERPDGSNFTLKIRSTKLEDSAMYFCASSAMGLETDTQYFGPGTRLTVL.

This sequence joins TRBV2 and TRBJ2-1; 12 bases line up with TRBD2. After removal of 6 bases from V and 4 bases from J, the junction contained 4 bases not matched to a gene. The germline V gene has CDR1 SNHLY and CDR2 FYNNEI. There are 15 residues in the CDR3. The CDR3 region is CASRWTSGDYNEQFF. CDR3 coding DNA: TGTGCCAGCAGGTGGACTAGCGGGGATTACAATGAGCAGTTCTTC.

The V and J genes are TRBV20-1 and TRBJ2-1; the D is unclear. Germline V gene data show CDR1 as DFQATT and CDR2 as SNEGSKA (reference sequence). V was shortened by 3 bases and J by 14 bases, with 17 bases between the two germline ends. The CDR3 covers 12 residues. CDR3 sequence (DNA): TGCAGTGCTAGCCGACTGTTACCTACGGAGTTCTTC. Translated: CSASRLLPTEFF.

The chain has TRBV30 and TRBJ1-5; D not certain. The CDR3 loop spans 15 amino acids. Germline CDR1 reads GTSNPN; CDR2 reads SVGIG (reference sequence). Trimming removed 0 bases from V and 5 bases from J, with 14 bases in between. CDR3 coding DNA: TGTGCCTGGAGTGTACCCGGGTCAATGGATCAGCCCCAGCATTTT. It encodes CAWSVPGSMDQPQHF.

This clonotype was seen a handful of times. The J gene is TRBJ2-7, the V gene TRBV7-2, with 7 bases aligning to TRBD2. V was clipped by 5 bases and J by 3 bases; unmatched bases: 7. The CDR3 sequence is 14 residues long. Germline V lookup: CDR1 SGHTA, CDR2 FQGNSA. This chain's CDR3 is CASSPSWDYYEQYF. The CDR3 DNA sequence: TGTGCCAGCAGCCCCTCCTGGGACTACTACGAGCAGTACTTC.

This chain uses TRBV7-2 with TRBJ2-3, with 9 bases fitting TRBD1. The CDR3 contains 16 residues. Germline assignment: CDR1 SGHTA and CDR2 FQGNSA. V lost 5 bases, J lost 1 base, and 7 bases stayed unmatched. This CDR3 is CASSIQGALGTDTQYF. The CDR3 coding sequence is TGTGCCAGCAGCATACAGGGGGCGCTCGGCACAGATACGCAGTATTTT.